The 13 T cell receptor beta chains below all came from one sample that was sequenced in a study of T cells in Graves' hyperthyroidism and ophthalmopathy. Amplified TCR beta CDR3 regions came from RNA transcripts. When the TCR CDR3 underwent first-round RT-PCR, the HTBI primer set was used. TCRdb fed the multiplex PCR reads into MiXCR, producing one record per CDR3 protein. The sample lists about 480,000 distinct CDR3 sequences; 24% were seen once. Sequencing was carried out using blood. These TCRs come from a woman between 25 and 40 years old with Graves' ophthalmopathy.

The rearrangement links TRBV5-5 to TRBJ2-2; D is uncertain. The CDR3 length is 15 residues. CDR1 SGHKS and CDR2 YYEKEE come from the germline V gene (reference sequence). Trimming removed 0 bases from V and 7 bases from J, with 13 bases in between. CDR3 nucleotides: TGTGCCAGCAGCTTGGTCAACAGAAACGGCGGGGAGCTGTTTTTT. The encoded protein is CASSLVNRNGGELFF. The full variable domain, rest sourced from reference TRBV5-5 and TRBJ2-2, is DAGVTQSPTHLIKTRGQQVTLRCSPISGHKSVSWYQQVLGQGPQFIFQYYEKEERGRGNFPDRFSARQFPNYSSELNVNALLLGDSALYLCASSLVNRNGGELFFGEGSRLTVL.

In its sample, this clonotype was seen a few times. The V and J genes are TRBV11-3 and TRBJ2-5; 7 bases match TRBD1. The CDR3 consists of 15 residues. The J segment lost 2 bases and the V segment lost 5 bases, leaving 8 bases of the junction unmatched. Germline CDR1 reads SGHNT; CDR2 reads YENEEA. The CDR3 sequence: CASSPGQKNQETQYF. CDR3 nucleotides: TGTGCCAGCAGCCCGGGACAGAAAAATCAAGAGACCCAGTACTTC.

This clonotype was counted at least ten times. The rearrangement links TRBV6-2 or TRBV6-3 to TRBJ1-2; D might be TRBD1 (5 bases). Germline CDR1 and CDR2: MNHEY and SVGEGT. The V end lost 6 bases, the J end lost 2 bases, and 22 bases lay between the germline ends. This CDR3 contains 17 residues. The CDR3 loop is CASSPSLNIGANYGYTF. CDR3 in DNA: TGTGCCAGCAGCCCCTCTCTTAACATTGGGGCCAACTATGGCTACACCTTC.

This clonotype was counted ten times or more. The chain links TRBV6-5 to TRBJ1-2; TRBD1 matches 8 bases. This CDR3 comprises 13 residues. Germline V gives CDR1 MNHEY, CDR2 SVGAGI. J was trimmed by 8 bases and V by 7 bases; bases with no gene match: 9. CDR3 residues: CASMPGQVGGYTF. The CDR3 bases are TGTGCCAGCATGCCGGGACAGGTGGGGGGCTACACCTTC.

The chain carries TRBV5-1 and TRBJ2-5; 9 bases map to TRBD1. The CDR3 covers 16 residues. Trimming removed 3 bases from V and 4 bases from J; junction bases left unmatched: 10. Germline V gene lookup returns CDR1 SGHRS and CDR2 YFSETQ. CDR3: CASSSRWDRVGETQYF. In nucleotides, the CDR3 is TGCGCCAGCAGCTCGCGGTGGGACAGGGTAGGAGAGACCCAGTACTTC.

Only a few counts were recorded for this clonotype. This chain connects TRBV20-1 to TRBJ2-6, with 7 positions matching TRBD1. The CDR3 length is 18 residues. V trimming: 2 bases; J trimming: 3 bases; junction bases outside the gene matches: 13. Germline CDR1 and CDR2: DFQATT and SNEGSKA (reference sequence). This CDR3 reads CSARTTGVASSGANVLTF. CDR3 sequence (DNA): TGCAGTGCTAGAACTACAGGGGTAGCTTCAAGTGGGGCCAACGTCCTGACTTTC.

In this sample, this clonotype turned up many times. The rearrangement links TRBV4-3 to TRBJ2-7; D is unclear. This CDR3 comprises 14 residues. The V end was cut by 1 base, the J end by 6 bases, with 13 bases between. Germline V gene data show CDR1 as LGHNA and CDR2 as YSLEER. The CDR3: CASSQGVRLGEQYF. The CDR3 DNA is TGCGCCAGCAGCCAAGGCGTGCGACTCGGCGAGCAGTACTTC.

This clonotype was observed at least ten times. This chain joins TRBV7-8 and TRBJ1-1; no clear D gene. The CDR3 consists of 15 residues. V dropped 5 bases and J dropped 11 bases, with 24 bases sitting between them. Germline V gene lookup returns CDR1 SGHVS and CDR2 FQNEAQ. Here the CDR3 reads CASSPPRVAGLGAFF. The CDR3 region has the DNA TGTGCCAGCAGCCCCCCCCGCGTGGCGGGTCTGGGTGCTTTCTTT.

The V gene is TRBV12-3 or TRBV12-4, the J gene TRBJ2-4; unclear D gene. The CDR3 extends over 12 amino acids. V was clipped by 5 bases and J by 2 bases, with 4 bases between them. The DNA for the CDR3 is TGTGCCAGCAGTCCGTCCAAAAACATTCAGTACTTC. It codes for CASSPSKNIQYF.

This clonotype was seen repeatedly, ten times or more. V usage is TRBV18 and J usage is TRBJ2-4; D not resolved. The CDR3 has 11 amino acids. Trimming shortened V by 3 bases and J by 10 bases, and 7 bases separated the two germline ends. Per the germline V gene, CDR1 is KGHSH and CDR2 is LQKENI. In nucleotides, the CDR3 is TGTGCCAGCTCACCTGAAGGGATTCAGTACTTC. It codes for CASSPEGIQYF. Drawing the rest from reference TRBV18 and TRBJ2-4, the complete variable domain is NAGVMQNPRHLVRRRGQEARLRCSPMKGHSHVYWYRQLPEEGLKFMVYLQKENIIDESGMPKERFSAEFPKEGPSILRIQQVVRGDSAAYFCASSPEGIQYFGAGTRLSVL.

The chain joins TRBV20-1 to TRBJ2-5, with 10 bases aligning to TRBD2. CDR1 is DFQATT and CDR2 is SNEGSKA in the germline V gene (reference sequence). The trim removed 6 bases at V and 1 base at J, leaving 2 bases unmatched. CDR3 length: 13 residues. The CDR3 protein is CSAASGGQETQYF. In DNA, the CDR3 is TGCAGTGCCGCTAGCGGGGGCCAAGAGACCCAGTACTTC.

V is TRBV12-3 or TRBV12-4 and J is TRBJ2-5, with D perhaps being TRBD1 or TRBD2 (6 bases each). Trimming pared 1 base from V and 4 bases from J, leaving 16 bases between. This CDR3 region has 16 residues. CDR3 amino acids: CASSLGDRGRGETQYF. CDR3 nucleotides: TGTGCCAGCAGTTTAGGGGACCGGGGGCGCGGAGAGACCCAGTACTTC.

The sample holds a few counts of this clonotype. CDR3 coding DNA: TGTGCCAGCACTCGACAGGGGGCAAATTCACCCCTCCACTTT. This gives the protein CASTRQGANSPLHF. The chain recombines TRBV6-1 with TRBJ1-6; 10 positions match TRBD1. Losses at the gene ends were 7 bases for V and 7 bases for J; bases not matched to a gene: 4. The CDR3 loop spans 14 amino acids. From germline, CDR1 is MNHNS and CDR2 SASEGT.